The rows below give T cell receptor beta chains drawn from one sample of a study of CXCR3-negative and CXCR3-positive naive CD8 T cells. After re-calling the 5' RACE reads, TCRdb lists one entry per CDR3 protein, DNA absent. Its listing shows about 130,000 distinct CDR3 sequences. Sequenced: naive CXCR3+ CD8+ T cells from blood. These receptors were collected from a human donor in good health. Some clones in this sample may be carry-over from other donors' samples. Each CDR3 is given with its conserved first and last residue. Fields, in order: J gene, V gene, CDR3 protein.

j_call: TRBJ2-1; v_call: TRBV6-5; cdr3_aa: CASSYGQGDYEQFF
j_call: TRBJ1-5; v_call: TRBV5-5; cdr3_aa: CASSLDHNQPQHF
j_call: TRBJ2-7; v_call: TRBV4-1; cdr3_aa: CASSQLNQQKMIYEQYF
j_call: TRBJ2-2; v_call: TRBV5-6; cdr3_aa: CASSSGTSGNTGELFF
j_call: TRBJ2-1; v_call: TRBV12-5; cdr3_aa: CASGLGSYNEQFF
j_call: TRBJ2-7; v_call: TRBV28; cdr3_aa: CASTPGADEQYF
j_call: TRBJ2-7; v_call: TRBV15; cdr3_aa: CATSSGTTEEQYF
j_call: TRBJ1-2; v_call: TRBV19; cdr3_aa: CASSIQGTPGYTF
j_call: TRBJ2-3; v_call: TRBV6-6; cdr3_aa: CATGSAGTSTDTQYF
j_call: TRBJ2-7; v_call: TRBV9; cdr3_aa: CASSVFPTYEQYF
j_call: TRBJ2-1; v_call: TRBV5-1; cdr3_aa: CASSAAQQGSLYNEQFF
j_call: TRBJ1-1; v_call: TRBV11-3; cdr3_aa: CASSFSPRAEAFF
j_call: TRBJ1-1; v_call: TRBV7-9; cdr3_aa: CASRSGTEAFF
j_call: TRBJ2-7; v_call: TRBV6-6; cdr3_aa: CASSYGLGSYEQYF
j_call: TRBJ1-1; v_call: TRBV13; cdr3_aa: CASSQPMNTEAFF
j_call: TRBJ1-2; v_call: TRBV12-5; cdr3_aa: CASGETATWAYGYTF
j_call: TRBJ1-1; v_call: TRBV29-1; cdr3_aa: CSVPGSGTEAFF
j_call: TRBJ1-4; v_call: TRBV7-9; cdr3_aa: CASSQLATNEKLFF
j_call: TRBJ2-2; v_call: TRBV19; cdr3_aa: CAIASGYGELFF
j_call: TRBJ2-7; v_call: TRBV6-1; cdr3_aa: CASSEAQGGEQYF
j_call: TRBJ2-3; v_call: TRBV2; cdr3_aa: CASSWTSGGRDTQYF
j_call: TRBJ1-3; v_call: TRBV7-3; cdr3_aa: CASSLEGIPGNTIYF
j_call: TRBJ2-7; v_call: TRBV28; cdr3_aa: CASSYDGQLPYEQYF
j_call: TRBJ2-7; v_call: TRBV7-9; cdr3_aa: CASSFTGTAYEQYF
j_call: TRBJ1-1; v_call: TRBV11-1; cdr3_aa: CASSLFQVDTEAFF
j_call: TRBJ2-2; v_call: TRBV28; cdr3_aa: CASSWRELDAGELFF
j_call: TRBJ1-6; v_call: TRBV5-1; cdr3_aa: CASRDRGELNSPLHF
j_call: TRBJ2-7; v_call: TRBV30; cdr3_aa: CAWSVRTGNEQYF
j_call: TRBJ2-7; v_call: TRBV9; cdr3_aa: CASSGSRGSYEQYF
j_call: TRBJ2-3; v_call: TRBV5-6; cdr3_aa: CASSNPLSSTDTQYF
j_call: TRBJ2-3; v_call: TRBV18; cdr3_aa: CASSPIGTDTQYF
j_call: TRBJ2-5; v_call: TRBV29-1; cdr3_aa: CSVEVPGMGTQYF
j_call: TRBJ2-7; v_call: TRBV19; cdr3_aa: CASSQRATYEQYF
j_call: TRBJ2-3; v_call: TRBV10-1; cdr3_aa: CASSERSDTSTTDTQYF
j_call: TRBJ2-7; v_call: TRBV11-2; cdr3_aa: CASSPHHPGTAYYEQYF
j_call: TRBJ2-7; v_call: TRBV27; cdr3_aa: CASRGPGPEQYF
j_call: TRBJ2-7; v_call: TRBV6-2/TRBV6-3; cdr3_aa: CASALANSYEQYF
j_call: TRBJ1-4; v_call: TRBV7-9; cdr3_aa: CASSSNPDDDQLFF
j_call: TRBJ2-7; v_call: TRBV28; cdr3_aa: CASSWDRGSHNYEQYF
j_call: TRBJ2-1; v_call: TRBV12-3/TRBV12-4; cdr3_aa: CASSEGYEQFF
j_call: TRBJ2-5; v_call: TRBV3-1; cdr3_aa: CASSLRPNQETQYF
j_call: TRBJ2-1; v_call: TRBV10-2; cdr3_aa: CASSEGLASNEQFF
j_call: TRBJ1-2; v_call: TRBV29-1; cdr3_aa: CSVERGDYGYTF
j_call: TRBJ2-3; v_call: TRBV7-9; cdr3_aa: CAISSGLAGTTDTQYF
j_call: TRBJ2-7; v_call: TRBV4-1; cdr3_aa: CASSQGGGSSYEQYF
j_call: TRBJ2-5; v_call: TRBV28; cdr3_aa: CASSLGEEGGDGVQETQYF
j_call: TRBJ2-3; v_call: TRBV6-6; cdr3_aa: CASRSGATDTQYF
j_call: TRBJ2-1; v_call: TRBV25-1; cdr3_aa: CASRGQGDNEQFF
j_call: TRBJ2-7; v_call: TRBV20-1; cdr3_aa: CSARDYREQYF
j_call: TRBJ2-7; v_call: TRBV20-1; cdr3_aa: CSARDPGDYEQYF
j_call: TRBJ2-7; v_call: TRBV5-5; cdr3_aa: CASSLASQSSYEQYF
j_call: TRBJ2-7; v_call: TRBV10-3; cdr3_aa: CAISESGRFGAYEQYF
j_call: TRBJ2-1; v_call: TRBV9; cdr3_aa: CASTPEGLNNNEQFF
j_call: TRBJ2-3; v_call: TRBV25-1; cdr3_aa: CASSEWGNTDTQYF
j_call: TRBJ2-7; v_call: TRBV12-3/TRBV12-4; cdr3_aa: CASSEVAGVHEQYF
j_call: TRBJ2-1; v_call: TRBV6-4; cdr3_aa: CASSTAGGGDDEQFF
j_call: TRBJ1-4; v_call: TRBV12-5; cdr3_aa: CASGLTSGAGEKLFF